This T cell receptor beta chain stems from a study of T cells in localized non-small cell lung cancer (dated by TCRdb to 2018 to 2020). In terms of the full investigation: Comparing tumors with uninvolved tumor-adjacent lungs, the study looked at the T cell repertoires of approximately 250 patients with early-stage NSCLC. The cohort consisted of 200 to 300 treatment-naive NSCLC patients whose localized lung tumors had been resected. The mean age of the NSCLC patients was under 70 years, with 130 or so men and around 100 women.

As to this clone: Its binding antigen is unknown. Base qualities are not provided; no much larger clone lies one nucleotide away.

TCR beta CDR3 regions were sequenced from DNA using the immunoSEQ Assay. Under the source paper's analysis protocol: To compute T cell density, TCR beta template counts were normalized to usable DNA, which was estimated by amplifying housekeeping genes. Richness was estimated with the preseqR package, extrapolating to 400,000 templates for PBMC samples and 120,000 templates for tissue samples. Clonality was calculated as one minus Pielou's evenness. Tissue-enriched TCRs were identified by differential abundance testing using productive amino-acid clonotypes, minimum total count 5 and alpha 0.1. The Jaccard Index and the Morisita Overlap Index were used to measure how much the repertoires overlapped between compartments. GLIPH clustered TCR beta CDR3s with public tetramer-defined viral CDR3s; viral motifs required at least three viral sequences plus V-gene enrichment. Entries here come from immuneACCESS through TCRdb and include only in-frame sequences with V and J called. Some clones fail to appear in such tables; in the studies checked, an unresolved V gene covers under half of the shortfall, and the cause of the remainder is unknown. The V and J calls and clone size come from that table; D and trimming were worked out from the DNA. Present in this sample are 25,000 to 35,000 clones, around 93% of which were seen just once. Around 6% of the sample rests with the top ten.

At diagnosis, tumor, uninvolved tumor-adjacent lung and peripheral blood were collected and then preserved as a mix of FFPE and fresh-frozen material. Blood samples were analyzed as peripheral blood mononuclear cells for TCR repertoire profiling. Trimming at the junction amounts to 4 bases on V and 7 bases on J, and the germline ends lie 17 bases apart. The CDR3 numbers 14 residues from cysteine through phenylalanine. The CDR3 DNA has 42 bases and is translated from base 1. Per the germline V gene, LGHNT is the CDR1 and FRNRAP is the CDR2. General study outcomes and caveats: Of the top 100 tumor clones, a median of about 53 were detected in paired uninvolved adjacent lung; 28 were also among that lung's top 100. Because of the exploratory design, TCR variables were selected using unadjusted p-values without false-discovery rate correction. Because multi-region tumor sequencing was not performed, intratumor heterogeneity could not be ruled out. The highest T cell clonality was observed in uninvolved tumor-adjacent lung, where clonality exceeded that of tumor, suggesting that antigenic responses were more focused in uninvolved tumor-adjacent lung. Higher blood T cell density associated with longer overall survival, while higher adjacent-lung clonality associated with shorter survival.

The V gene is TRBV12-5 and the J gene is TRBJ2-7, with TRBD2 tentatively as D gene (5 bases match). The receptor comes from a man aged 40 to 70 with stage II lung adenocarcinoma. The source material was PBMCs, sampled before any cancer treatment. The base sequence is TGTGCTAGTGGTTCGGACGGAGGCTTCGGTGAGCAGTACTTC. Its protein is CASGSDGGFGEQYF.